These 2 T cell receptor beta chains were sequenced from one sample in a study of T cells after posttransplantation cyclophosphamide. Sequencing was performed with immunoSEQ multiplex PCR; in TCRdb, only in-frame clones are kept and a portion is missing. The sample includes 20,000 to 25,000 clones, more than 70% of them seen just once. Sampled 1 year posttransplant, controls received myeloablative marrow transplants, methotrexate and a calcineurin inhibitor. Source: PBMCs, taken after an allogeneic stem cell transplant with a calcineurin inhibitor and methotrexate. The receptors derive from a female patient between 50 and 60 years old who received an allogeneic stem cell transplant from an unrelated donor, was CMV-positive, and had chronic GVHD only. Some of the T cells might come from the graft donor.

V is TRBV11-2 and J is TRBJ1-1; D perhaps matches TRBD1 (5 bases). V lost 6 bases and J 5 bases, leaving 22 bases between the germline ends. CDR1 and CDR2 (germline): SGHAT, FQNNGV. This CDR3 contains 16 residues. The CDR3 DNA reads TGTGCCAGCAGGGAGCCAGGGCACAGAGGAAGGACTGAAGCTTTCTTT. Translating gives CASREPGHRGRTEAFF.

This sequence joins TRBV7-3 and TRBJ1-2; a possible D gene is TRBD1 (5 bases). V was pared by 2 bases and J by 8 bases, with 9 bases between. Germline assignment: CDR1 SGHTA and CDR2 FQGTGA. CDR3 length: 12 residues. In nucleotides, the CDR3 is TGTGCCAGCAGCTTACCAGGGTTGGGCTACACCTTC. Translating it yields CASSLPGLGYTF.